Sequencing of this T cell receptor (beta chain) was carried out in a study of beta chain features in type 1 diabetes. Study results and limitations: There were fewer insertions and more deletions at the VDJ junctions of type 1 diabetes patients. Naive, central memory and regulatory TCRB repertoires appeared more similar among patients than healthy donors. PCR might favor shorter templates, equally in patients and controls.

The sequenced template was cDNA made from the entire isolated RNA. Clones were read by immunoSEQ multiplex PCR, and TCRdb kept only the in-frame ones, dropping some. Of 300,000 to 400,000 clones listed, about 11% were seen once; the top ten hold about 0.015%. V dropped 4 bases and J dropped 5 bases, with 17 bases sitting between them. CDR3 length: 15 residues. Germline V gene lookup returns CDR1 SGHTA and CDR2 FQGNSA. Sorting produced populations that all topped 98% purity. Remarks on this clone: The antigen remains unidentified.

The sequencing sample was made of naive CD4+ T cells from blood. The chain carries TRBV7-2 and TRBJ2-5; a possible D gene is TRBD2 (5 bases). The clonotype comes from a woman aged 25 to 45 in good health. The CDR3 bases are TGTGCCAGCAGCTCTTTAGCGCCCCCCTACGAGACCCAGTACTTC. It codes for CASSSLAPPYETQYF.